This T cell receptor (beta chain) derives from a study of blood T cell repertoires in COVID-19 (dated by TCRdb to 2020 to 2022). Broadly, across the study: The collaborator samples originated in the United States, Italy and Spain and spanned the acute and convalescent phases of COVID-19. The prospective study material was composed of cDNA or gDNA derived from T cells, B-cell-depleted T cells, or PBMCs. Deeply sampled blood TCRbeta repertoires from subjects exposed to, actively infected with, or recovered from COVID-19 were included in the dataset. The repertoires were released in a freely available public database intended as a resource for research on the immune response to SARS-CoV-2. Samples came from the ongoing ImmuneRACE study (first 160 participants) plus 1,254 subjects from 6 global collaborators. The sample metadata nearly always contained a de-identified subject ID, COVID-19 status, age in years and sex. HLA class I and class II types, where available, came from metadata supplied by the sample provider rather than from assay-based typing.

At one collaborating source in Seattle, patients were enrolled during active infection and were followed longitudinally through the course of disease. Whole blood was collected in K2EDTA tubes by collaborating institutions according to the institutions' own protocols. For TCRbeta analysis, collaborator samples were shipped as frozen whole blood, as isolated PBMCs, or as DNA extracted from either sample type. TCRbeta CDR3 regions were amplified from genomic DNA using the immunoSEQ Assay, a bias-controlled multiplex PCR. Per the authors' processing: The number of nucleated cells in each sample was estimated from the amplification of reference gene primers within the assay. To quantify the absolute abundance of each unique TCRbeta CDR3 rearrangement, sequence reads were collapsed and filtered. Productive Simpson clonality was computed per sample as the square root of Simpson's diversity index over productive rearrangements. In TCRdb, the immuneACCESS table is reduced to in-frame sequences with V and J assigned. These tables do not hold every clone; where another copy was compared, an unresolved V gene accounts for under half, and the others remain unexplained. V, J and clone size reflect that table, while D and trimming were determined from the DNA. This sample is represented by about 290,000 clones; roughly 89% of them were singletons. 11% of the sample is in the top ten clones.

Results and caveats for the whole study, not just this receptor: The quantity of clinical and demographic metadata differed by source and by participant and was supplied without curation.

Concerning this clone itself: The target of this receptor is not known. Base qualities are not provided; no much larger clone lies one nucleotide away.

Including cysteine and phenylalanine, the CDR3 has 14 amino acids. Just CDR3 DNA is preserved here, 42 bases in frame from base 1. The germline V gene supplies CDR1 KGHSH and CDR2 LQKENI. V and J are truncated by 1 base and 8 bases respectively, leaving an intervening sequence of 14 bases. This TCR came from a woman aged 30 to 39 with COVID-19, enrolled during active disease. The sequenced material came from peripheral blood. The chain was built from TRBV18 and TRBJ1-2, with no confidently assigned D gene. The CDR3 corresponds to CASSPRSGRIGYTF. The bases read TGTGCCAGCTCACCACGATCGGGGAGGATAGGCTACACCTTC.